This T cell receptor (beta chain) derives from a study of post-analysis software for immune sequencing data. On the study more broadly: Progressive-relapsing, secondary progressive and relapsing-remitting multiple sclerosis were among the disease courses included. Study-wide findings and caveats: Strong co-clustering by F measure linked samples that shared a preparation batch. Included in a set of about five TRBV segments more frequent in patients than controls were TRBV5-6, TRBV5-1 and TRBV20-1.

The CDR3 runs to 16 residues. V was shortened by 6 bases and J by 6 bases, with 20 bases between the two germline ends. CDR1 is MDHEN and CDR2 is SYDVKM in the germline V gene. Unique molecular identifiers were present in the TCR beta cDNA libraries. TCRdb itself ran the PCR reads through MiXCR, one entry per CDR3 protein. The repertoire holds about 150,000 distinct CDR3 sequences, with approximately 31% as singletons. As for this clonotype: Antigen: not known.

The rearrangement links TRBV28 to TRBJ2-2; weak D call: TRBD2 (5 bases). This clonotype originated in a girl aged 5 to 17 with multiple sclerosis. Sequences were obtained from blood. The CDR3 DNA reads as TGTGCCAGCAGCTTAAGGTTTCGGGGAACTGCCGGGGAGCTGTTTTTT. Its translation is CASSLRFRGTAGELFF.